This T cell receptor (beta chain) came from a study of blood T cell repertoires in COVID-19. On the study more broadly: Acute and convalescent COVID-19 samples came from the United States, Italy and Spain.

As handled by the study authors: Reference gene primers were amplified, and this amplification served to estimate nucleated cell counts. Produced via immunoSEQ multiplex PCR; TCRdb's table is partial and in-frame only. For V, J and clone size, that table is used; D and trimming come from the DNA. The sample lists 80,000 to 95,000 clones, over 75% occurring once. Trimming at V came to 5 bases and at J to 1 base, leaving 8 bases not matched to a gene. Per the germline V gene, CDR1 is SNHLY and CDR2 is FYNNEI. The CDR3 extends over 16 amino acids. The source material was peripheral blood. This TCR was recovered from a man aged 70 or older with acute or convalescent COVID-19. J is TRBJ2-4 and V is TRBV2, with 7 bases that match TRBD1. The CDR3 sequence: CASSRGQVEAKNIQYF. The CDR3 DNA reads TGTGCCAGCAGTCGCGGACAGGTTGAGGCCAAAAACATTCAGTACTTC.